Listed below are T cell receptor beta chains from one sample, sequenced in a study of T cell responses to AZD1222 COVID-19 vaccine. Sequencing used immunoSEQ multiplex PCR; TCRdb keeps in-frame clones, though not all of them. The sample has some 84,000 clones; 88% are singletons. Sequenced here: peripheral blood, sampled on day 0 of AZD1222 vaccination. The receptors were sampled from an adult in good health. The CDR3 runs from the conserved cysteine through the conserved F or W. A D gene is named only where the DNA matches it firmly. Size values are once, few and many counts, or a class for expanded clones, and some rows have none.

CDR3 DNA,CDR3 protein,clone size,D gene,J gene,V gene,CDR3 length
TGTGCCAGCAGCCTAAACCGCAACCCTAATTCACCCCTCCACTTT,CASSLNRNPNSPLHF,.,.,TRBJ1-6,TRBV3-1/TRBV3-2,15
TGTGCCAGCTCGGAAAGGGTAGGCGACACTGAAGCTTTCTTT,CASSERVGDTEAFF,.,.,TRBJ1-1,TRBV6-5,14
TGTGCCAGCAGCCCCCGGGGTAGCCGCCAAATCCAACAGTACTTC,CASSPRGSRQIQQYF,.,.,TRBJ2-7,TRBV14,15
TGTGCCAGCAGTTCCGCAGGCCCGGGCCTTAATCAGCCCCAGCATTTT,CASSSAGPGLNQPQHF,once,.,TRBJ1-5,TRBV27,16
TGTGCCAGCAACGGGGACAGGGGAAGCGAGCAGTACTTC,CASNGDRGSEQYF,.,TRBD1,TRBJ2-7,TRBV7-9,13
TGTGCCAGCAGTACAGGGACAGGTAACAATGAGCAGTTCTTC,CASSTGTGNNEQFF,.,TRBD1,TRBJ2-1,TRBV6-6,14
TGTGCCAGCCGACAGGGCTTGAACACTGAAGCTTTCTTT,CASRQGLNTEAFF,.,TRBD1,TRBJ1-1,TRBV19,13
TGTGCCAGCAGCGGCGGATACACCTTTAGCGGCTACACCTTC,CASSGGYTFSGYTF,few,.,TRBJ1-2,TRBV6-5,14
TGTGCCAGCAGTTTCAGCCTCGGGGAAAAACTGTTTTTT,CASSFSLGEKLFF,.,.,TRBJ1-4,TRBV27,13
TGTGCCACCAGCAGAGAACAGGGCACCGGGGAGCTGTTTTTT,CATSREQGTGELFF,.,.,TRBJ2-2,TRBV15,14
TGTGCCAGCAGCCCTAGACTAGACTCCTACGAGCAGTACTTC,CASSPRLDSYEQYF,once,.,TRBJ2-7,TRBV14,14
TGTGCCACCAGTGACGGGACCATACTAGCCTTC,CATSDGTILAF,.,.,TRBJ1-2,TRBV24-1,11
TGTGCCAGCAGCTTAGATGCCGTGAACACTGAAGCTTTCTTT,CASSLDAVNTEAFF,.,.,TRBJ1-1,TRBV7-9,14
TGTGCCAGCAGCTTAGATTCATCCGGGGGAGCTGAAGCTTTCTTT,CASSLDSSGGAEAFF,.,.,TRBJ1-1,TRBV7-8,15
TGTGCCAGCAGCGCGGGACTAGGGCCCTACGAGCAGTACTTC,CASSAGLGPYEQYF,.,TRBD2,TRBJ2-7,TRBV13,14
TGTGCCAGTAGCCCCATTCGGACAGGGGACAATGAGCAGTTCTTC,CASSPIRTGDNEQFF,once,TRBD1,TRBJ2-1,TRBV19,15
TGCGCCAGCAGCTTGGGGCCAGGGGGCTCTAGCATAAGGTCCTACGAGCAGTACTTC,CASSLGPGGSSIRSYEQYF,.,TRBD1,TRBJ2-7,TRBV5-1,19
TGTGCCAGCAGCTTCTCTAGGAGCTCCTACAATGAGCAGTTCTTC,CASSFSRSSYNEQFF,.,.,TRBJ2-1,TRBV7-2,15
TGTGCCAGCAGACATCAGGGGAACACTGAAGCTTTCTTT,CASRHQGNTEAFF,.,.,TRBJ1-1,TRBV7-9,13
TGTGCCAGCAGCTTGGCGCCGGATAGCAATCAGCCCCAGCATTTT,CASSLAPDSNQPQHF,.,.,TRBJ1-5,TRBV5-8,15
TGTGCCAGCAGCGGGACTAGCGGGAGTGGCAATGAGCAGTTCTTC,CASSGTSGSGNEQFF,.,TRBD2,TRBJ2-1,TRBV7-9,15
TGTGCCAGCAGCTTGGGACTAGCGGAACTCACAGATACGCAGTATTTT,CASSLGLAELTDTQYF,.,TRBD2,TRBJ2-3,TRBV5-5,16
TGTGCCAGCAGTACCGACGCGGGAGGAGGAGAGACCCAGTACTTC,CASSTDAGGGETQYF,.,TRBD2,TRBJ2-5,TRBV2,15
TGCGCCAGCAGCACCCGCAGGACAGGGGTGGCGTACGAGCAGTACTTC,CASSTRRTGVAYEQYF,.,TRBD1,TRBJ2-7,TRBV4-1,16
TGTGCCAGCAGCCAAGATAGACTAGCGGGGGCCTACGAGCAGTACTTC,CASSQDRLAGAYEQYF,.,TRBD2,TRBJ2-7,TRBV3-1/TRBV3-2,16
TGTGCCAGCAGCGTAGGTAAAAACAGGGGAGGAACAGATACGCAGTATTTT,CASSVGKNRGGTDTQYF,.,.,TRBJ2-3,TRBV9,17
TGTGCCAGCAGCTTAAGCCCCTATAGCAATCAGCCCCAGCATTTT,CASSLSPYSNQPQHF,.,.,TRBJ1-5,TRBV7-3,15
TGTGCCAGCAGCCGGACGGGGAACACTGAAGCTTTCTTT,CASSRTGNTEAFF,.,.,TRBJ1-1,TRBV6-4,13
TGCAGCGTTGTCCAGAACACTGAAGCTTTCTTT,CSVVQNTEAFF,few,.,TRBJ1-1,TRBV29-1,11
TGTGCCAGCAGCTTAAGGGTGGGGGTGGACGAGCAGTACTTC,CASSLRVGVDEQYF,.,.,TRBJ2-7,TRBV7-3,14
TGTGCCAGCAGCTTAGGTTTTGCGGGGAACACAGATACGCAGTATTTT,CASSLGFAGNTDTQYF,.,.,TRBJ2-3,TRBV11-2,16
TGTGCCAGCTCACCCCGGACAGGGCGATCCTACGAGCAGTACTTC,CASSPRTGRSYEQYF,.,TRBD1,TRBJ2-7,TRBV18,15
TGTGCCAGCTCACCATCACGGGTTCTAGCGGGAGACCAAGAGACCCAGTACTTC,CASSPSRVLAGDQETQYF,.,TRBD2,TRBJ2-5,TRBV18,18
TGTGCCAGCAGTTTACTTTTCAGCTACGGAGGTCTAAATTCACCCCTCCACTTT,CASSLLFSYGGLNSPLHF,.,.,TRBJ1-6,TRBV28,18
TGTGCCAGCAGCTTAAGACAGGACACTGAAGCTTTCTTT,CASSLRQDTEAFF,.,.,TRBJ1-1,TRBV7-2,13
TGTGCCAGCAGCACCAGGACAGCGTCGAACACCGGGGAGCTGTTTTTT,CASSTRTASNTGELFF,.,.,TRBJ2-2,TRBV9,16
TGTGCCAGCAGTTTATTAGAGGGACAGGGGGCGAGAGGTGGCTACACCTTC,CASSLLEGQGARGGYTF,.,TRBD1,TRBJ1-2,TRBV28,17
TGTGCCGGTCGTCAAGGACTAGCGGGCGGGCGGAGTGAGCAGTTCTTC,CAGRQGLAGGRSEQFF,.,TRBD2,TRBJ2-1,TRBV2,16
TGTGCCAGCAGCCGGAAGGGGACAGGGATCCCTAACAATGAGCAGTTCTTC,CASSRKGTGIPNNEQFF,.,TRBD1,TRBJ2-1,TRBV7-9,17
TGTGCCAGCAGTTACACGGGGGCCCGGAACACTGAAGCTTTCTTT,CASSYTGARNTEAFF,.,.,TRBJ1-1,TRBV6-5,15
TGTGCCAGCAGTCTAAGGAGTCCGGGACTAGCGGGACAAGATACGCAGTATTTT,CASSLRSPGLAGQDTQYF,.,TRBD2,TRBJ2-3,TRBV28,18
TGTGCCAGCAGTTCCCCTCTAGGGAGGGGGAATGAAAAACTGTTTTTT,CASSSPLGRGNEKLFF,.,.,TRBJ1-4,TRBV6-5,16
TGTGCCAGCAGGGTAGCCGGGACAGGGTACAATGAGCAGTTCTTC,CASRVAGTGYNEQFF,.,TRBD1,TRBJ2-1,TRBV5-4,15
TGTGCCAGTAGTTTTAGACCGGGGGACGGTGAGCAGTTCTTC,CASSFRPGDGEQFF,few,.,TRBJ2-1,TRBV19,14
TGCGCCAGCAGCCAAGTCTTGCGCGGCAACAATGAGCAGTTCTTC,CASSQVLRGNNEQFF,.,.,TRBJ2-1,TRBV4-1,15